The rows below give T cell receptor beta chains drawn from one sample of a study of vaccination effects on CD4 cells after COVID-19. The antigens these receptors bind are not known. The data were produced by immunoSEQ multiplex PCR, yet TCRdb's version contains in-frame clones alone and is incomplete. The sample lists tens of thousands of clones; 60% to 80% were seen once. The specimen was CD4+ T cells from PBMCs cultured with HCoV-NL63 spike peptides, collected before COVID-19 vaccination. All receptors come from a human donor who received a COVID-19 vaccine. Both conserved end residues are trimmed from each CDR3. Part of the rows lack a size; the others show once, few, many or a class for expanded clones.

v_gene	len	abundance	j_gene	CDR3aa
TRBV5-1	14	.	TRBJ1-4	ASRSTRGHLNEKLF
TRBV3-1/TRBV3-2	12	.	TRBJ1-1	ASSARGAFTEAF
TRBV7-3	14	once	TRBJ2-2	ASSPAGQAGTGELF
TRBV6-5	11	.	TRBJ1-6	ASGTTYNSPLH
TRBV25-1	13	.	TRBJ1-4	ASSAAGGLHEKLF
TRBV6-2/TRBV6-3	11	.	TRBJ1-4	ASSYSHLQKLF
TRBV9	12	.	TRBJ1-2	ASSVRDANYGYT
TRBV12-5	13	.	TRBJ2-3	ASGVSGGSTDTQY
TRBV6-2/TRBV6-3	14	.	TRBJ1-2	ASSRYAGTGNYGYT
TRBV18	11	.	TRBJ2-5	ASSPDRQETQY
TRBV18	12	.	TRBJ2-5	ASSPRGARETQY
TRBV24-1	11	.	TRBJ2-3	ATSSGGEDTQY
TRBV27	11	.	TRBJ1-5	ASSGQGFQPQH
TRBV9	13	.	TRBJ2-3	ASSVTAPSTDTQY
TRBV19	11	.	TRBJ2-5	ASSIFPEMTQY
TRBV3-1/TRBV3-2	10	.	TRBJ1-1	ASSQVTAEAF
TRBV4-1	9	.	TRBJ2-3	ASSQDATQY
TRBV18	12	.	TRBJ1-1	ASSPSERNTEAF
TRBV4-3	12	.	TRBJ2-5	ASSQDSMPETQY
TRBV11-2	9	.	TRBJ2-3	ASSLADTQY
TRBV6-5	12	.	TRBJ1-1	ASSPQGYGTEAF
TRBV18	13	.	TRBJ2-2	ASSRPGPNTGELF
TRBV2	11	few	TRBJ1-2	ASSGTGGADYT
TRBV24-1	13	.	TRBJ2-1	ATSDLSSGYNEQF
TRBV11-2	14	.	TRBJ2-1	ASTPPDRGICNEQF
TRBV27	13	.	TRBJ1-5	ASRLGGSGDQPQH
TRBV7-9	17	.	TRBJ2-1	ASSLRERRGDISYNEQF
TRBV9	14	.	TRBJ1-3	ASSVRTGGTGNTIY
TRBV15	13	.	TRBJ2-5	ATSRDLGLQETQY
TRBV6-2/TRBV6-3	10	.	TRBJ2-1	ASSTLRREQF
TRBV30	11	few	TRBJ1-2	AWSFETGGGYT
TRBV6-5	11	.	TRBJ1-2	AAAGGKVYGYT
TRBV6-5	12	.	TRBJ2-2	ASTGQPYTGELF
TRBV11-2	13	.	TRBJ1-5	ASSSTGGQGQPQH
TRBV7-2	13	.	TRBJ1-2	ASSSVRGNNYGYT
TRBV24-1	15	.	TRBJ2-1	ATSDRGASGRRNEQF
TRBV19	16	few	TRBJ2-2	ASRIILAGRPLGGELF
TRBV6-4	14	.	TRBJ2-3	ASSPLAPSSTDTQY
TRBV6-2/TRBV6-3	16	.	TRBJ1-1	ASSYGAPTGLGDTEAF
TRBV19	9	.	TRBJ2-1	ASSIREEQF
TRBV19	12	.	TRBJ1-5	ASSIDYSNQPQH